Given below is one T cell receptor beta chain in context. The data were obtained in a study of blood T cell repertoires in COVID-19. The CDR3 sequence is 13 residues long. Trimming pared 2 bases from V and 0 bases from J, leaving 4 bases between. Profiled with immunoSEQ multiplex PCR; TCRdb holds only in-frame clones, not every one. The sample shows 150,000 or so clones, about 86% of them seen only once. The source of this sequence is a woman aged 55-69 years with acute or convalescent COVID-19. Sample: peripheral blood. The J gene is TRBJ1-1, the V gene TRBV12-3 or TRBV12-4; D is uncertain. The DNA for the CDR3 is TGTGCCAGCAGTTTACGGGTGAACACTGAAGCTTTCTTT. Translating it yields CASSLRVNTEAFF.